This T cell receptor beta chain was recorded in a study of OX40 agonist ivuxolimab in advanced cancers. Study observations and caveats: Among patients with partial responses at 0.1-3.0 mg/kg, clonal expansion was among the lowest. Clones of CD4+ and CD8+ blood T cells grew by week 6 at doses of 0.1 to 3.0 mg/kg.

The CDR3 covers 14 residues. CDR1 is MDHEN and CDR2 is SYDVKM in the germline V gene. V lost 4 bases and J lost 4; bases outside the gene matches: 6. Note on this clone: Its antigen remains unidentified.

Data came from immunoSEQ multiplex PCR; TCRdb stores just in-frame clones and leaves some out. The sample holds over 85,000 clones, approximately 93% seen once. The origin of this receptor is an adult with an advanced solid tumor such as melanoma, head and neck, liver or kidney cancer. The gene calls are TRBV28 and TRBJ1-2; 7 bases are shared with TRBD1. Source: CD4+ or CD8+ T cells sorted from blood, taken in a trial of the OX40 agonist ivuxolimab. CDR3 loop: CASSWAGGSYGYTF. In DNA, the CDR3 is TGTGCCAGCAGTTGGGCAGGGGGGAGCTATGGCTACACCTTC.